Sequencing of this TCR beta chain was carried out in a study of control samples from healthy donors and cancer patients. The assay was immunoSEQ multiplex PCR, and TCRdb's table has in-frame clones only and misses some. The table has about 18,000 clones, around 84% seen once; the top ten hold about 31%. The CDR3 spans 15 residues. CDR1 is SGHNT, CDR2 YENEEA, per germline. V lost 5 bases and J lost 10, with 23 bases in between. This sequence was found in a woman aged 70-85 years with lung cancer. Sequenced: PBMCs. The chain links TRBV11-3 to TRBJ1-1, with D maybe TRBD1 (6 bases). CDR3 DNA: TGTGCCAGCAGCCCTGGTAGGGGGGGTGGGGATGGAGCTTTCTTT. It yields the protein CASSPGRGGGDGAFF.